This T cell receptor (beta chain) originates from a study of shared clonotypes between healthy human individuals. At the level of the study: Donor composition was a couple of women and a few men, aged 18 to 49. CD4 naive cells filled three plates per donor, CD4 memory three, CD8 naive two and CD8 memory one.

The sample holds one count of this clone. The antigen is unknown. Study outcomes and limitations: Across a few donors, naive CD4 shared roughly 5%, naive CD8 about 3.2%, memory CD4 2.3%, memory CD8 around 0.42%.

On sorted subsets, replicate PCRs used roughly 190 ng DNA, or tens of thousands of T cell genomes. Only in-frame clones appear in the TCRdb table, and some are missing; sequencing was by immunoSEQ multiplex PCR. The sample consists of 2 million to 2.5 million clones, roughly 91% of them appearing once. Positively selected for CCR7, the CD45RO-negative cells used as naive CD8 cells excluded terminally differentiated effector memory CD45RA+ cells. The V gene's germline CDR1 is SEHNR and CDR2 FQNEAQ (reference sequence). The CDR3 is 16 amino acids. Trimming cost V 2 bases and J 5 bases, with 16 bases left between them.

Sequencing used naive CD8+ T cells from PBMCs. The TCR comes from a man between 18 and 35 years old in good health. Some clones in this sample may be carry-over from other donors' samples. V is TRBV7-9 and J is TRBJ2-1; possible D gene TRBD2, 6 bases. The CDR3 loop reads CASSLMEGPPHNEQFF. As DNA, the CDR3 is TGTGCCAGCAGCTTAATGGAGGGTCCTCCTCACAATGAGCAGTTCTTC.